This T cell receptor (beta chain) was retrieved from a study of blood T cell repertoires in COVID-19. Study at large: PBMCs, B-cell-depleted T cells, or T cells were the source of the cDNA or gDNA that made up the material.

Sequenced by immunoSEQ multiplex PCR; TCRdb stores in-frame clones only, minus some. The table lists under 250,000 clones, approximately 88% of them singletons, with around 3.2% in the top ten. Participants had their cohort set by participant-reported clinical history. Each exposed participant met a COVID-19 case in the 2 weeks preceding study entry. V was trimmed by 3 bases and J by 3 bases, leaving 12 bases between them. The CDR3 contains 14 residues. Germline V lookup: CDR1 SGHTA, CDR2 FQGNSA. The sequenced material came from PBMCs or T cells enriched from blood (not recorded which). This clonotype was obtained from a woman aged 40 to 50 who had been exposed to COVID-19. This chain joins TRBV7-2 and TRBJ2-7; possible D gene TRBD1, 5 bases. CDR3 bases: TGTGCCAGCAGCTTCGGTCAGGGAAACTACGAGCAGTACGTC. This encodes CASSFGQGNYEQYV.